Each of the 14 T cell receptor beta chains below was sequenced from the same sample in a study of CD8+CD57+ T cells in acquired aplastic anemia. Whoever was chosen for sequencing had shown CD8+CD57+ cell expansion by flow cytometry. It was genomic DNA that served as the template for profiling TCR beta VDJ and CDR3. TCRdb called the reads again in MiXCR, with one record for every CDR3 protein. The sample lists some 200,000 distinct CDR3 sequences, 40% to 50% occurring once. Sequencing was carried out using sorted CD4+, CD8+, or CD8+CD57+ T cells (not recorded which) from PBMCs. Every receptor here comes from a human donor with aplastic anemia.

On this clonotype: A much larger clone differs by one base, so this may be a read error. The chain has TRBV11-1 and TRBJ2-4; a possible D gene is TRBD1 (6 bases). Germline CDR1 and CDR2: SGHAT and FQDESV (reference sequence). V gave up 5 bases and J gave up 8 bases, with 19 bases separating them. This CDR3 spans 15 amino acids. The CDR3, as DNA: TGTGCCAGCAGCCTAAGGGCAGCAGGGGCGGACATTCAGTACTTC. Translated, it gives CASSLRAAGADIQYF.

This clonotype was detected many times. The V gene is TRBV5-5, the J gene TRBJ2-7; 8 nucleotides match TRBD2. The CDR3 loop spans 16 amino acids. From germline, CDR1 is SGHKS and CDR2 YYEKEE (reference sequence). Unmatched junction bases numbered 5, after V lost 0 bases and J lost 0 bases. CDR3 DNA sequence: TGTGCCAGCAGCTTGGGACTAGCGACGAGCTCCTACGAGCAGTACTTC. Translating it yields CASSLGLATSSYEQYF.

This chain uses TRBV5-1 with TRBJ2-5, with D possibly matching TRBD1 (6 bases). This CDR3 comprises 16 residues. Deletions cut 5 bases from V and 4 bases from J, with 21 bases between. The germline CDR1 and CDR2 sequences are SGHRS and YFSETQ. The CDR3 protein is CASRIEVAVGGETQYF. Written as DNA, the CDR3 is TGCGCCAGCAGGATAGAAGTGGCGGTAGGGGGAGAGACCCAGTACTTC.

This chain uses TRBV19 with TRBJ1-1; tentatively, D is TRBD1 (5 bases). Trimming cost V 5 bases and J 4 bases, with 11 bases left between them. CDR3 length equals 13 residues. CDR1 is LNHDA, CDR2 SQIVND, per germline (reference sequence). Here the CDR3 DNA reads TGTGCCAGTAGTTGGGGAGGGGCCACTGAAGCTTTCTTT. This sequence encodes CASSWGGATEAFF. Based on the CDR3 plus reference TRBV19 and TRBJ1-1, the full variable domain is DGGITQSPKYLFRKEGQNVTLSCEQNLNHDAMYWYRQDPGQGLRLIYYSQIVNDFQKGDIAEGYSVSREKKESFPLTVTSAQKNPTAFYLCASSWGGATEAFFGQGTRLTVV.

Of note for this clonotype: It may be a read error: a sequence one base away is much more abundant. The conserved phenylalanine or tryptophan normally closing the CDR3 is absent here, so this likely arose from a read error. This sequence joins TRBV5-1 and TRBJ1-3, with a tentative D call TRBD1 (6 bases). The V end was cut by 1 base, the J end by 4 bases, with 18 bases between. CDR1 SGHRS and CDR2 YFSETQ come from the germline V gene. The CDR3 runs 17 residues. CDR3 loop: CASSLHDNRVPGNTIYL. In nucleotides, the CDR3 is TGCGCCAGCAGCTTGCACGACAACAGGGTTCCAGGAAACACCATATATCTT.

Many counts were recorded for this clonotype. The V and J genes are TRBV5-1 and TRBJ2-5; 11 nucleotides line up with TRBD1. Trimming cost V 2 bases and J 1 base; bases outside gene matches: 4. CDR3 length: 16 amino acids. CDR1 and CDR2 from the germline V gene are SGHRS and YFSETQ. In DNA form, the CDR3 reads TGCGCCAGCAGCTTAACCGGGACAGGGGGCCAAGAGACCCAGTACTTC. Translated: CASSLTGTGGQETQYF.

At least ten counts were recorded for this clonotype. The chain links TRBV5-1 to TRBJ2-5; 7 bases are shared with TRBD2. Trimming removed 4 bases from V and 2 bases from J; junction bases left unmatched: 11. The CDR3 consists of 16 residues. In germline, CDR1 is SGHRS, CDR2 YFSETQ. DNA for the CDR3: TGCGCCAGCAGCAGGGCGGGAGTGGGGTCACAAGAGACCCAGTACTTC. Residues: CASSRAGVGSQETQYF. Supplemented by reference TRBV5-1 and TRBJ2-5, the full variable domain reads KAGVTQTPRYLIKTRGQQVTLSCSPISGHRSVSWYQQTPGQGLQFLFEYFSETQRNKGNFPGRFSGRQFSNSRSEMNVSTLELGDSALYLCASSRAGVGSQETQYFGPGTRLLVL.

V and J are TRBV24-1 and TRBJ2-6, with 8 nucleotides matching TRBD1. The CDR3 is 19 residues long. Germline CDR1 KGHDR, CDR2 SFDVKD. The ends lost 4 bases at V and 2 bases at J; junction bases unmatched: 12. CDR3 sequence (DNA): TGTGCCACCAGTGACCACGGCGACAGGGGATCGGCTGGGGCCAACGTCCTGACTTTC. Protein sequence: CATSDHGDRGSAGANVLTF.

This clonotype was detected ten times or more. The chain uses TRBV20-1 and TRBJ2-3; no clear D. Trimming pared 0 bases from V and 6 bases from J, leaving 19 bases between. This CDR3 contains 16 residues. The germline CDR1 and CDR2 sequences are DFQATT and SNEGSKA (reference sequence). CDR3 coding DNA: TGCAGTGCTAGAGATAGTTATAGGCAAGTGAGGGATACGCAGTATTTT. Protein product: CSARDSYRQVRDTQYF.

The chain carries TRBV25-1 and TRBJ2-7; 8 positions agree with TRBD1. The CDR3 runs to 14 residues. Germline V gene sequence: CDR1 MGHDK, CDR2 SYGVNS. V trimming: 6 bases; J trimming: 4 bases; junction bases outside the gene matches: 8. This chain's CDR3 is CASSQTTGEYEQYF. For the CDR3, the DNA is TGTGCCAGCAGCCAAACGACAGGGGAATACGAGCAGTACTTC.

This clonotype was found once. The rearrangement links TRBV19 to TRBJ1-5; no definite D call. Looked up from germline, CDR1 is LNHDA and CDR2 is SQIVND (reference sequence). The CDR3 is 13 amino acids. V was trimmed by 5 bases and J by 5 bases, leaving 10 bases between them. DNA for the CDR3: TGTGCCAGTAGTTGGGAGCCGGATCAGCCCCAGCATTTT. Translating it yields CASSWEPDQPQHF.

The chain combines TRBV6-6 with TRBJ2-7, with 10 nucleotides matching TRBD1. There are 15 residues in the CDR3. Germline lookup yields CDR1 MNHNY and CDR2 SVGAGI (reference sequence). With V trimmed by 5 bases and J by 2 bases, 6 bases remained unmatched. The CDR3 loop reads CASSPRTGGPYEQYF. Written as DNA, the CDR3 is TGTGCCAGCAGTCCCCGGACAGGGGGGCCCTACGAGCAGTACTTC.

This clonotype was seen at least ten times. This chain uses TRBV19 with TRBJ2-4, with D unresolved. The CDR3 spans 16 residues. The V gene lost 0 bases and the J gene lost 1 base, with 10 bases spanning the gap. Germline lookup yields CDR1 LNHDA and CDR2 SQIVND (reference sequence). The CDR3 loop is CASSIDSGSAKNIQYF. DNA for the CDR3: TGTGCCAGTAGTATAGATTCAGGATCGGCCAAAAACATTCAGTACTTC.

The CDR3 DNA reads as TGCGCCAGCAGCCCGCGGGTTGGGGGAAGCACTGAAGCTTTCTTT. This codes for CASSPRVGGSTEAFF. V is TRBV5-1 and J is TRBJ1-1, with a possible D match to TRBD1 (5 bases). The CDR3 sequence is 15 residues long. From germline, CDR1 is SGHRS and CDR2 YFSETQ. Trimming took off 4 bases at V and 4 bases at J, with 17 bases between the two ends.